These 27 T cell receptor beta chains came from one sample sequenced in a study of T cell repertoires and HLA-DP antigens. The antigens these receptors bind are not known. Generated by immunoSEQ multiplex PCR, the TCRdb table keeps only in-frame clones and is missing some. The table shows tens of thousands of clones, with just under 80% occurring only once. The specimen sequenced was CD4+ T cells from PBMCs. The origin of the receptors is a man aged 55 to 70 in good health and CMV-seronegative.

The gene calls are TRBV28 and TRBJ2-5; D uncertain. The germline CDR1 and CDR2 sequences are MDHEN and SYDVKM. This CDR3 region has 13 residues. V was pared by 1 base and J by 14 bases, with 17 bases between. Here the CDR3 DNA reads TGTGCCAGCAGTTTATCCCGAGATCGGCCTAGTTACTTC. Its translation is CASSLSRDRPSYF.

CDR3 residues: CASSQGQSYNSPLHF. In DNA form, the CDR3 reads TGCGCCAGCAGCCAAGGACAGTCCTATAATTCACCCCTCCACTTT. The rearrangement links TRBV4-3 to TRBJ1-6; D perhaps matches TRBD1 (5 bases). Germline CDR1 and CDR2: LGHNA and YSLEER. The V end lost 1 base, the J end lost 1 base, and 5 bases lay between the germline ends. The CDR3 is 15 residues long.

This clone was counted ten times or more. The chain joins TRBV30 to TRBJ2-7; D is possibly TRBD1 (5 bases). This CDR3 is built from 15 residues. CDR1 is GTSNPN and CDR2 is SVGIG in the germline V gene (reference sequence). V dropped 0 bases and J dropped 1 base, with 13 bases sitting between them. In nucleotides, the CDR3 is TGTGCCTGGAGTGTAAAGGGCAGGGCATCCTACGAGCAGTACGTC. This gives the protein CAWSVKGRASYEQYV.

The count of this clone is one. The CDR3: CASSLTGTNEKLFF. The CDR3, as DNA: TGTGCCAGCAGCTTAACAGGGACGAACGAAAAACTGTTTTTT. The rearrangement uses TRBV7-9 and TRBJ1-4; D may be TRBD1 (6 bases). The V gene's germline CDR1 is SEHNR and CDR2 FQNEAQ (reference sequence). The germline V and J ends were trimmed by 2 bases and 8 bases, with 12 bases remaining between them. CDR3 length equals 14 residues.

The J gene is TRBJ1-2, the V gene TRBV30, with D possibly TRBD1 on 5 matching bases. Germline CDR1 is GTSNPN and CDR2 is SVGIG (reference sequence). V lost 2 bases to trimming and J lost 9 bases, with 10 bases between them. The CDR3 is made up of 11 amino acids. Here the CDR3 DNA reads TGTGCCTGGAGTTGGGACGTAAGCTACACCTTC. Translated, it gives CAWSWDVSYTF.

This sequence joins TRBV5-5 and TRBJ1-6, with D uncertain. Per the germline V gene, CDR1 is SGHKS and CDR2 is YYEKEE (reference sequence). CDR3 length equals 14 residues. The V and J ends lost 0 bases and 10 bases respectively, with 11 bases between them. CDR3 in amino acids: CASSLGQPRSPLHF. DNA of the CDR3: TGTGCCAGCAGCTTGGGGCAACCACGCTCACCCCTCCACTTT.

The CDR3 region is CSVGDREDYGYTF. In DNA, the CDR3 is TGCAGCGTTGGAGACAGGGAAGACTATGGCTACACCTTC. V and J are TRBV29-1 and TRBJ1-2, with 7 bases fitting TRBD1. The CDR3 loop spans 13 amino acids. J was trimmed by 3 bases and V by 4 bases; bases with no gene match: 5. The germline gives CDR1 SQVTM, CDR2 ANQGSEA.

The V call is TRBV11-3, the J call TRBJ1-6, with D unresolved. The CDR3 runs 19 residues. Trimming shortened V by 7 bases and J by 1 base, and 23 bases separated the two germline ends. Germline V gene data show CDR1 as SGHNT and CDR2 as YENEEA. The DNA of the CDR3 is TGTGCCAGCACCTCTGGGGTGTCCGGCAGGAGGTCCTATAATTCACCCCTCCACTTT. It codes for CASTSGVSGRRSYNSPLHF.

V is TRBV5-1 and J is TRBJ2-3; 8 bases are shared with TRBD2. The CDR3 length is 16 residues. Germline V gives CDR1 SGHRS, CDR2 YFSETQ. V was clipped by 4 bases and J by 5 bases; unmatched bases: 12. CDR3 protein: CASSLGLARGLDTQYF. CDR3 DNA sequence: TGCGCCAGCAGCCTCGGACTAGCTCGGGGTCTAGATACGCAGTATTTT.

Remarks on this clone: Distinct nucleotide sequences in the sample also encode this CDR3. This sequence joins TRBV19 and TRBJ1-2, with D perhaps TRBD1 (5 bases). The germline CDR1 and CDR2 sequences are LNHDA and SQIVND (reference sequence). This CDR3 comprises 14 residues. V lost 3 bases and J lost 4, with 12 bases in between. The CDR3 DNA sequence: TGTGCCAGTAGTATCCTCGCGGGGGGCTATGGCTACACCTTC. It encodes CASSILAGGYGYTF. The whole variable domain, remainder taken from reference TRBV19 and TRBJ1-2, is DGGITQSPKYLFRKEGQNVTLSCEQNLNHDAMYWYRQDPGQGLRLIYYSQIVNDFQKGDIAEGYSVSREKKESFPLTVTSAQKNPTAFYLCASSILAGGYGYTFGSGTRLTVV.

The chain recombines TRBV7-8 with TRBJ2-1, with 9 bases aligning to TRBD2. The CDR3 runs to 14 residues. The V gene's germline CDR1 is SGHVS and CDR2 FQNEAQ. Trimming at V came to 3 bases and at J to 7 bases, leaving 4 bases not matched to a gene. In DNA form, the CDR3 reads TGTGCCAGCAGCTTGAGCGGGAGGCGAAATGAGCAGTTCTTC. Protein product: CASSLSGRRNEQFF.

The chain links TRBV19 to TRBJ1-5; TRBD1 matches 10 bases. The CDR3 sequence is 15 residues long. Germline loops: CDR1 LNHDA, CDR2 SQIVND (reference sequence). Trimming removed 3 bases from V and 6 bases from J; junction bases left unmatched: 5. The DNA of the CDR3 is TGTGCCAGTAGTATGACAGGGGGCGTCGGTCAGCCCCAGCATTTT. It is translated as CASSMTGGVGQPQHF.

This chain connects TRBV27 to TRBJ1-1; no clear D gene. Trimming stripped 3 bases from V and 3 bases from J, with 8 bases between. This CDR3 comprises 13 residues. Germline-derived CDR1 and CDR2 are MNHEY and SMNVEV (reference sequence). The CDR3 DNA reads TGTGCCAGCAGTTTCAAGAGAGACACTGAAGCTTTCTTT. Amino acid sequence: CASSFKRDTEAFF.

CDR3 loop: CARETSGVSHEQFF. In DNA, the CDR3 is TGTGCCAGAGAGACTAGCGGGGTATCCCATGAGCAGTTCTTC. The chain links TRBV2 to TRBJ2-1, with 11 bases fitting TRBD2. CDR1 and CDR2 (germline): SNHLY, FYNNEI. J was trimmed by 8 bases and V by 9 bases; bases with no gene match: 9. The CDR3 consists of 14 residues.

This chain joins TRBV7-8 and TRBJ2-2, with 11 bases that match TRBD2. CDR1 is SGHVS, CDR2 FQNEAQ, per germline. The CDR3 contains 17 residues. V shed 5 bases and J 1 base; nucleotides not matched to a gene: 6. DNA for the CDR3: TGTGCCAGCAGCCCGGGACTAGCGGCCATGAACACCGGGGAGCTGTTTTTT. Protein product: CASSPGLAAMNTGELFF.

This clone was detected only once. Other DNA sequences of this sample code for an identical CDR3. V is TRBV19 and J is TRBJ1-2; 8 bases align to TRBD1. The CDR3 loop spans 16 amino acids. Germline values: CDR1 LNHDA, CDR2 SQIVND (reference sequence). Trimming at V came to 4 bases and at J to 2 bases, leaving 9 bases not matched to a gene. As DNA, the CDR3 is TGTGCCAGTAGTAGAGGGCAGGGGGCGAAGAACTATGGCTACACCTTC. Translated: CASSRGQGAKNYGYTF.

This clone was seen just once. This chain connects TRBV12-5 to TRBJ1-2; D gene uncertain. The CDR3 runs 15 residues. The germline V and J ends were trimmed by 4 bases and 0 bases, with 12 bases remaining between them. Germline CDR1 and CDR2: LGHNT and FRNRAP. Written as DNA, the CDR3 is TGTGCTAGTGGTTCGGCCCCCAATTCTAACTATGGCTACACCTTC. The encoded protein is CASGSAPNSNYGYTF.

The V call is TRBV7-2, the J call TRBJ2-6; D remains unclear. Trimming pared 5 bases from V and 1 base from J, leaving 9 bases between. This CDR3 comprises 15 residues. CDR1 and CDR2 (germline): SGHTA, FQGNSA. The CDR3 nucleotides are TGTGCCAGCAGCCTGGCCATATCTGGGGCCAACGTCCTGACTTTC. Residues: CASSLAISGANVLTF.

The chain joins TRBV4-3 to TRBJ2-7, with 10 bases lining up with TRBD2. The CDR3 is 16 amino acids. V was pared by 7 bases and J by 3 bases, with 12 bases of the junction left unmatched. Germline V lookup: CDR1 LGHNA, CDR2 YSLEER. CDR3: CASTPGVAGGRYEQYV. The CDR3 DNA is TGCGCCAGCACCCCGGGGGTAGCGGGGGGACGCTACGAGCAGTACGTC.

The V gene is TRBV9, the J gene TRBJ1-5; D may be TRBD1 (5 bases). CDR1 is SGDLS, CDR2 YYNGEE, per germline. The CDR3 length is 12 residues. V was clipped by 4 bases and J by 4 bases, with 6 bases between them. The CDR3 DNA follows: TGTGCCAGCAGCCAGGGAAATCAGCCCCAGCATTTT. Protein sequence: CASSQGNQPQHF.

In the case of this clone: Other DNA sequences in this sample translate to the same CDR3. The V and J genes are TRBV9 and TRBJ1-3; D possibly corresponds to TRBD1 (5 bases). The germline CDR1 and CDR2 sequences are SGDLS and YYNGEE. V lost 2 bases and J lost 2, with 8 bases in between. This CDR3 has 14 residues. This CDR3 is CASSVGGTGNTIYF. CDR3 bases: TGTGCCAGCAGCGTGGGGGGGACTGGAAACACCATATATTTT.

The V call is TRBV19, the J call TRBJ2-7; 11 bases align to TRBD1. Germline CDR1 is LNHDA and CDR2 is SQIVND (reference sequence). CDR3 size: 14 residues. The J segment lost 2 bases and the V segment lost 6 bases, leaving 3 bases of the junction unmatched. Here the CDR3 DNA reads TGTGCCAGTAGCGGGACAGGGGGTCCCTACGAGCAGTACTTC. Translated: CASSGTGGPYEQYF.

The chain employs TRBV5-6 and TRBJ2-5; D not resolved. The germline CDR1 and CDR2 sequences are SGHDT and YYEEEE. Between the trimmed V and J ends, which lost 3 bases and 4 bases, there was a span of 4 bases. This CDR3 spans 11 amino acids. CDR3 protein: CASSSVETQYF. The CDR3 nucleotides read TGTGCCAGCAGCTCCGTAGAGACCCAGTACTTC.

This clone showed up just once. The chain carries TRBV11-2 and TRBJ1-2; D is undetermined. CDR1 is SGHAT and CDR2 is FQNNGV in the germline V gene. CDR3 length: 14 amino acids. V was trimmed by 0 bases and J by 7 bases, leaving 12 bases between them. CDR3 in amino acids: CASSLEGLSGGYTF. DNA of the CDR3: TGTGCCAGCAGCTTAGAGGGCCTTAGTGGTGGCTACACCTTC.

The chain joins TRBV19 to TRBJ2-3; no clear D gene. Deletions cut 5 bases from V and 0 bases from J, with 3 bases between. The CDR3 is made up of 12 amino acids. Per the germline V gene, CDR1 is LNHDA and CDR2 is SQIVND (reference sequence). CDR3 bases: TGTGCCAGTAGTGCTAGCACAGATACGCAGTATTTT. It translates to CASSASTDTQYF.

The chain combines TRBV7-2 with TRBJ2-2, with TRBD1 identical over 8 bases. After removal of 2 bases from V and 1 base from J, the junction contained 6 bases not matched to a gene. CDR1 is SGHTA, CDR2 FQGNSA, per germline. The CDR3 runs 17 residues. The CDR3 loop reads CASSLRRGTGNTGELFF. Written as DNA, the CDR3 is TGTGCCAGCAGCTTAAGAAGGGGGACAGGGAACACCGGGGAGCTGTTTTTT.

The chain couples TRBV28 to TRBJ1-2; D is possibly TRBD1 (5 bases). The CDR3 sequence is 14 residues long. The V end was cut by 3 bases, the J end by 1 base, with 9 bases between. The germline V gene encodes CDR1 MDHEN and CDR2 SYDVKM. For the CDR3, the DNA is TGTGCCAGCAGTTTGACCGACAGTAACTATGGCTACACCTTC. Its protein product is CASSLTDSNYGYTF.